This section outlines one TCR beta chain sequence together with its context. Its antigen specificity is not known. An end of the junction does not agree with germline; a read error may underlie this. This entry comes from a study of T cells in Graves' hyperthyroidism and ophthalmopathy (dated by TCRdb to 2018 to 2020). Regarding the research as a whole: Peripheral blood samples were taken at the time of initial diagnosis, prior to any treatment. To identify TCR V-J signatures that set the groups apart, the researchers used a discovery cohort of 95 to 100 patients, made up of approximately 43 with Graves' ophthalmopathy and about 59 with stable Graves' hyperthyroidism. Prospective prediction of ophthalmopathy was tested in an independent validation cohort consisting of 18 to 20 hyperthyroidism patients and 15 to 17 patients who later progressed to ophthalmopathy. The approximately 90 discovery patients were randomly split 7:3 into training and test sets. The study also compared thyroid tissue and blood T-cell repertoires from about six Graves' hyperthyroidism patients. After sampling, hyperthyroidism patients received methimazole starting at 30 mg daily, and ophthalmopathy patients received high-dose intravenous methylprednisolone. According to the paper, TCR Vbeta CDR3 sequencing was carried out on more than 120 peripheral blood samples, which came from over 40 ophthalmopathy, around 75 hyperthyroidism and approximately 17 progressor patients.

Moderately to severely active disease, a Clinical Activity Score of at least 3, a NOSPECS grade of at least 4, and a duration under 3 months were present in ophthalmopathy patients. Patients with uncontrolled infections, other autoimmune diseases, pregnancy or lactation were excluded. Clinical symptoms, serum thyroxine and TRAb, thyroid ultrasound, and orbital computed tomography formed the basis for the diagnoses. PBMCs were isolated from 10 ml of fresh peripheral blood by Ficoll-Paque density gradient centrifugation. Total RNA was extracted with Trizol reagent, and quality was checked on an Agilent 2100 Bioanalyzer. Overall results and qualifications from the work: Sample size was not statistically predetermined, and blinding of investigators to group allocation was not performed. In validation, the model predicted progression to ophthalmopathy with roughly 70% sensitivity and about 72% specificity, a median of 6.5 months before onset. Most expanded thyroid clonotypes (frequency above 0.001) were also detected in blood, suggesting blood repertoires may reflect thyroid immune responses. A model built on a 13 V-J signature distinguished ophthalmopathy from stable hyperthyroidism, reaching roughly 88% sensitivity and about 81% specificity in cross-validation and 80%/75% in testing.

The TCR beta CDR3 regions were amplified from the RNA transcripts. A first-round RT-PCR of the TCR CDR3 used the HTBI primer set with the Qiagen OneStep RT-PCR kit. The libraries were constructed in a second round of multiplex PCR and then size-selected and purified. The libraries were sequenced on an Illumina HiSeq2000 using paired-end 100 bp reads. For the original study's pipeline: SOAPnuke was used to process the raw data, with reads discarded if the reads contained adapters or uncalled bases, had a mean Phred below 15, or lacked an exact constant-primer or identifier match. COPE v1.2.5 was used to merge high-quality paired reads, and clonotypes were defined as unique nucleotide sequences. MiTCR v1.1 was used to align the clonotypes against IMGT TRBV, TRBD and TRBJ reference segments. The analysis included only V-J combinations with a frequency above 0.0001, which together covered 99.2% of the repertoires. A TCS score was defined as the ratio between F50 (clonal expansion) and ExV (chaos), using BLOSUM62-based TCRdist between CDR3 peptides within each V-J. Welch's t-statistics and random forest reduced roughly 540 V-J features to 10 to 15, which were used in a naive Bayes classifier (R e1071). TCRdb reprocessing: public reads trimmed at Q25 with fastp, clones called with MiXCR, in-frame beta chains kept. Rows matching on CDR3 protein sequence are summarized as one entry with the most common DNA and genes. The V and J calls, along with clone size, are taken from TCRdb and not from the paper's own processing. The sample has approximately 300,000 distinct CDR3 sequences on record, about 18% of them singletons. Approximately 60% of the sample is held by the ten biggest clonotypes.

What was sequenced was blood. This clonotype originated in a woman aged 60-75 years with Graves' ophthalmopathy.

The base sequence is TGCGCCAACAGCCGGGACCCCCGGTGGTACAATGAGCAGTTCTTC. This codes for CANSRDPRWYNEQFF. The rearrangement combines TRBV5-1 with TRBJ2-1; the D gene is tentatively TRBD1 or TRBD2, each matching 5 bases. CDR1 and CDR2, per the germline V gene, are SGHRS and YFSETQ. Counted from cysteine to phenylalanine, this CDR3 has 15 amino acids. Just the 45-base CDR3 DNA is kept, in frame starting at base 1.